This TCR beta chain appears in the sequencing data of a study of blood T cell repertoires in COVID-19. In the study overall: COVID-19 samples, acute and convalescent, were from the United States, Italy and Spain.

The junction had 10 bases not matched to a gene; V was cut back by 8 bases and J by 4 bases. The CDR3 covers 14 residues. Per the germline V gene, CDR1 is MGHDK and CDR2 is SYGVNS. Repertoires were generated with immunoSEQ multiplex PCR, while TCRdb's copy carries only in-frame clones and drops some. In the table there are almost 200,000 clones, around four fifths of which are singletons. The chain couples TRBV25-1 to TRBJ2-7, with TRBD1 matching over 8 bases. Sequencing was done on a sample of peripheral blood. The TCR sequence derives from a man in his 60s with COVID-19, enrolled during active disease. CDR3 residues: CASGKTGVRYEQYF. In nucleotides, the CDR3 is TGTGCCAGCGGAAAGACAGGGGTAAGGTACGAGCAGTACTTC.